These 6 T cell receptor beta chains came from one sample sequenced in a study of regulatory T cells in long-lasting Graves disease. Sample time point: newly diagnosed GD, antithyroid drugs for less than 3 months. PBMC-derived RNA was used for the TCR library. Both iRepertoire HTBI primers and Arm-PCR of CDR3 regions were used to build the TCR beta libraries. In TCRdb, the multiplex PCR reads were re-called with MiXCR into one record per CDR3 protein. Here the sample spans about 560,000 distinct CDR3 sequences, 15% to 20% being singletons. Another study also made use of these data, one on T cells in Graves' hyperthyroidism and ophthalmopathy.

The sequencing here drew on peripheral blood mononuclear cells (PBMCs), taken at new diagnosis, from a patient treated with antithyroid drugs. The receptors stem from a man between 18 and 35 years old with Graves disease.

This clonotype was counted between two and nine times. The rearrangement links TRBV7-6 to TRBJ2-1, with 10 bases that match TRBD1. The germline V gene encodes CDR1 SGHVS and CDR2 FNYEAQ. The trim removed 2 bases at V and 5 bases at J, leaving 6 bases unmatched. This CDR3 contains 16 residues. The CDR3 loop is CASSLSRTGGHNEQFF. The CDR3 bases are TGTGCCAGCAGCTTATCCCGGACAGGGGGACACAATGAGCAGTTCTTC.

This clonotype has at least ten counts. This chain joins TRBV5-5 and TRBJ1-1, with D possibly TRBD1 on 5 matching bases. CDR1 SGHKS and CDR2 YYEKEE come from the germline V gene (reference sequence). There are 15 residues in the CDR3. Trimming removed 0 bases from V and 0 bases from J, with 9 bases in between. This chain's CDR3 is CASSLDQGMNTEAFF. CDR3 sequence (DNA): TGTGCCAGCAGCTTGGATCAGGGAATGAACACTGAAGCTTTCTTT.

The sample holds many counts of this clonotype. J is TRBJ1-1 and V is TRBV12-5; 8 bases fit TRBD1. Per germline, CDR1 LGHNT and CDR2 FRNRAP. The CDR3 length is 14 residues. V shed 6 bases, J shed 4 bases, and the junction held 7 bases outside the gene matches. The CDR3 bases are TGTGCTAGTGGACCGGTCGACAGGGGCACTGAAGCTTTCTTT. Its protein is CASGPVDRGTEAFF. The variable domain in full, with the rest retrieved from reference TRBV12-5 and TRBJ1-1, is DARVTQTPRHKVTEMGQEVTMRCQPILGHNTVFWYRQTMMQGLELLAYFRNRAPLDDSGMPKDRFSAEMPDATLATLKIQPSEPRDSAVYFCASGPVDRGTEAFFGQGTRLTVV.

The V and J genes are TRBV28 and TRBJ2-3; D is unresolved. Trimming shortened V by 6 bases and J by 0 bases, and 16 bases separated the two germline ends. CDR1 and CDR2 from the germline V gene are MDHEN and SYDVKM. The CDR3 is 16 residues long. The CDR3 DNA reads as TGTGCCAGCAGCCCTCTGTCCTGGCCGAGCACAGATACGCAGTATTTT. It yields the protein CASSPLSWPSTDTQYF.

This clonotype was recorded many times. The chain employs TRBV20-1 and TRBJ2-5; 14 positions match TRBD2. V lost 5 bases to trimming and J lost 3 bases; unmatched junction nucleotides: 14. This CDR3 contains 18 residues. From germline, CDR1 is DFQATT and CDR2 SNEGSKA (reference sequence). The CDR3 DNA reads TGCAGTGCTGACTCTGGGACTAGCGGGAGTCGTCTAGAAGAGACCCAGTACTTC. Protein: CSADSGTSGSRLEETQYF.

This clonotype came up many times. The J gene is TRBJ2-1, the V gene TRBV12-3 or TRBV12-4; either TRBD1 or TRBD2 may supply D (5 bases each). V was trimmed by 7 bases and J by 6 bases, leaving 22 bases between them. This CDR3 has 16 residues. CDR3 residues: CASTPLRGSRGNEQFF. DNA of the CDR3: TGTGCCAGCACCCCCCTCCGGGGCTCAAGGGGCAATGAGCAGTTCTTC.